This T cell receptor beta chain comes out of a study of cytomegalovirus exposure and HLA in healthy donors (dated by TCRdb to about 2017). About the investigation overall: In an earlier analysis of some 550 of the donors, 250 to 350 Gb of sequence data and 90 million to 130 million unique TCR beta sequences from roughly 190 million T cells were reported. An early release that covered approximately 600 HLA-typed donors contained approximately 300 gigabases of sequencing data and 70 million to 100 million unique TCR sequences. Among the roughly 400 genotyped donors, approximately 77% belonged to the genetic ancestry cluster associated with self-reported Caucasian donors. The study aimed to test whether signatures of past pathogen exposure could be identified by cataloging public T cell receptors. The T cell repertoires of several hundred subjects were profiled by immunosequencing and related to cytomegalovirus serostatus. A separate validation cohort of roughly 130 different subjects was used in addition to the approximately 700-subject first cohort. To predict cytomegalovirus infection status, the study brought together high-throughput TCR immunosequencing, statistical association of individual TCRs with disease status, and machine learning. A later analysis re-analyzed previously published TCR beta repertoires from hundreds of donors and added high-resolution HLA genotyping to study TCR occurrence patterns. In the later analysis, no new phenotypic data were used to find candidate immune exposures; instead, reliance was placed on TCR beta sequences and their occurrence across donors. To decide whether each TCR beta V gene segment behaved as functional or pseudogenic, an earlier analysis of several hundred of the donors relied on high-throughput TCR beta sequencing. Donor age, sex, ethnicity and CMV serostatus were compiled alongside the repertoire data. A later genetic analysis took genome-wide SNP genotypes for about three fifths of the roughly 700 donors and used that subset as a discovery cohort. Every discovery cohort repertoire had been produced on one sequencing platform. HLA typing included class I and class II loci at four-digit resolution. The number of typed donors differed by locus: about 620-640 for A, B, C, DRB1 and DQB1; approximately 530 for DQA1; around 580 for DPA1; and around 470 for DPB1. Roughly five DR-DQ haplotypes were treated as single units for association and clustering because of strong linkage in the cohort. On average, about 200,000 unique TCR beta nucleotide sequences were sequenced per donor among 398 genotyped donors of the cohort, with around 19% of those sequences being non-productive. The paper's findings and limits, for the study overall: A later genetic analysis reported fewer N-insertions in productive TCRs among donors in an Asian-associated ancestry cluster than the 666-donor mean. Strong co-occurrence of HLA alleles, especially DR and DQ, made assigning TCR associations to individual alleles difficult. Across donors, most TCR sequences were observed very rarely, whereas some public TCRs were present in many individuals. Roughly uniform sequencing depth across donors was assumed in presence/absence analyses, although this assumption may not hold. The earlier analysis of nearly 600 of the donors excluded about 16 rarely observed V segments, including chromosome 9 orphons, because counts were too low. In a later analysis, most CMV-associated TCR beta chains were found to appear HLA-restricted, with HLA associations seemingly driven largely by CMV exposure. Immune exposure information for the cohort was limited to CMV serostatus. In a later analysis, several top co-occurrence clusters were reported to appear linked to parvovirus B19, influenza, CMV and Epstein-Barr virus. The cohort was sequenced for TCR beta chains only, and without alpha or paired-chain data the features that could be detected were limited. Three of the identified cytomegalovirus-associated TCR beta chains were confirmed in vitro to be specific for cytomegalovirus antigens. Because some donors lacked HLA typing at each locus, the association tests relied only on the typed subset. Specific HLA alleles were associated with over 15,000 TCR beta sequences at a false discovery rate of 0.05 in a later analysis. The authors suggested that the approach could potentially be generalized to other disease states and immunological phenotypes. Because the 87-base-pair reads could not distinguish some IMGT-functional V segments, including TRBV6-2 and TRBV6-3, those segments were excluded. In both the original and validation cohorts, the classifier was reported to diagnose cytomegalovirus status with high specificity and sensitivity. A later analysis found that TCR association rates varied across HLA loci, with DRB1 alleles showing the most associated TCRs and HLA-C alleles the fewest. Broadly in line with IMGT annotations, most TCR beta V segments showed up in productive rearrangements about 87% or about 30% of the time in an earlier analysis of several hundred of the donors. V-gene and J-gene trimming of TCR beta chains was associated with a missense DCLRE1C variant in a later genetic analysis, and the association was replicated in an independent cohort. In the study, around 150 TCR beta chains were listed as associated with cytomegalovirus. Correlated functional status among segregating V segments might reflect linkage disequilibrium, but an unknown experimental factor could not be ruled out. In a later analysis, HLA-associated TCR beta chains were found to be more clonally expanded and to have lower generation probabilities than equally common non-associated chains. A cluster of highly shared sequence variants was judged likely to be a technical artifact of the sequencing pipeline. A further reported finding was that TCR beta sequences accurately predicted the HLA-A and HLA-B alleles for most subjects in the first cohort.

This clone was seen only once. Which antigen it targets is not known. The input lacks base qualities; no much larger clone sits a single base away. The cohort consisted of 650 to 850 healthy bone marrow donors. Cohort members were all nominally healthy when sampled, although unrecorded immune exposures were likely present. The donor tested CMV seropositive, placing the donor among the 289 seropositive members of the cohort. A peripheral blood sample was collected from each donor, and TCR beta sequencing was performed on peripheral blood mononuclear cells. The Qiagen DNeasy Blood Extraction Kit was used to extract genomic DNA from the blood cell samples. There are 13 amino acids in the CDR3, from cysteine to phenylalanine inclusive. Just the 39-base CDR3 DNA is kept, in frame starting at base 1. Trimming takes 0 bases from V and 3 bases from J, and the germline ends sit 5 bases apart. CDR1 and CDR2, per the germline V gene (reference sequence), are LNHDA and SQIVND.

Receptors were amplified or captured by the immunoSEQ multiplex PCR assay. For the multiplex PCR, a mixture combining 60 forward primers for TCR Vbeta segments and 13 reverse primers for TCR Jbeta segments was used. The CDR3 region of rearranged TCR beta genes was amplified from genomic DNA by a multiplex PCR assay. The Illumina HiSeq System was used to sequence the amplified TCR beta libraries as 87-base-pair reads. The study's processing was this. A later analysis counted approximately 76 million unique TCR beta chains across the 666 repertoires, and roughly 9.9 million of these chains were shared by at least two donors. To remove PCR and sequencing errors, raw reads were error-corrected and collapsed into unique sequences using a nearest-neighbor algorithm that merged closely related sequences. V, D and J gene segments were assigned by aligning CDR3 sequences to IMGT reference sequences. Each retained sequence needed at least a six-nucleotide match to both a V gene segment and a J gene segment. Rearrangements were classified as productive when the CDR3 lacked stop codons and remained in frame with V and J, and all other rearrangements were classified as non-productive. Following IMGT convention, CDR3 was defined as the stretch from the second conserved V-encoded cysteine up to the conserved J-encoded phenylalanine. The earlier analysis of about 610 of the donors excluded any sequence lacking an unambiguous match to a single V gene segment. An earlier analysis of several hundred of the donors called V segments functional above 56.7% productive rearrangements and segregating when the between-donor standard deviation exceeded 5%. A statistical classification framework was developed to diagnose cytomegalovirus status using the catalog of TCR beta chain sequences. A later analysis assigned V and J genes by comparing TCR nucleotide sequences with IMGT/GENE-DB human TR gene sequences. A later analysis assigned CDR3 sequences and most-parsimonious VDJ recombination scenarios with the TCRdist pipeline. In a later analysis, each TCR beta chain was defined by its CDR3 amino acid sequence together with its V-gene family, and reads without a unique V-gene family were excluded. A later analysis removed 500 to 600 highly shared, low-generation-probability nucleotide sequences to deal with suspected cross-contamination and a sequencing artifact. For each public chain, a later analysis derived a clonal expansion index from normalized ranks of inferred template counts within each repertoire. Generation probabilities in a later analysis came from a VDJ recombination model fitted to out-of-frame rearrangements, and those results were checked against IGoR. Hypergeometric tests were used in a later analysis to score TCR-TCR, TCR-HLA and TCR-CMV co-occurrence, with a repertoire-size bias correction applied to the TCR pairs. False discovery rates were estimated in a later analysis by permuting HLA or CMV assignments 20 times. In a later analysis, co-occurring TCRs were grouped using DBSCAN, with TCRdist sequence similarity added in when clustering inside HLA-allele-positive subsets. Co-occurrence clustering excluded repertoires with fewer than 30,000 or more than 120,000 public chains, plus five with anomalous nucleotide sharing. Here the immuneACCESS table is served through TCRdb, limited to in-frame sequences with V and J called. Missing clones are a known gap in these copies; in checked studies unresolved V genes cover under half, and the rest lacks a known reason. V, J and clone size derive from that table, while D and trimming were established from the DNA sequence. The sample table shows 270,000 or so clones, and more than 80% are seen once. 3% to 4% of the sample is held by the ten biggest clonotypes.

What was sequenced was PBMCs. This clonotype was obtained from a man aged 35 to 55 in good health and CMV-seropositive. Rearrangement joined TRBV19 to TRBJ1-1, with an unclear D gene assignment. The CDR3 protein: CASSIEAHTEAFF. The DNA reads TGTGCCAGTAGTATAGAGGCCCACACTGAAGCTTTCTTT.